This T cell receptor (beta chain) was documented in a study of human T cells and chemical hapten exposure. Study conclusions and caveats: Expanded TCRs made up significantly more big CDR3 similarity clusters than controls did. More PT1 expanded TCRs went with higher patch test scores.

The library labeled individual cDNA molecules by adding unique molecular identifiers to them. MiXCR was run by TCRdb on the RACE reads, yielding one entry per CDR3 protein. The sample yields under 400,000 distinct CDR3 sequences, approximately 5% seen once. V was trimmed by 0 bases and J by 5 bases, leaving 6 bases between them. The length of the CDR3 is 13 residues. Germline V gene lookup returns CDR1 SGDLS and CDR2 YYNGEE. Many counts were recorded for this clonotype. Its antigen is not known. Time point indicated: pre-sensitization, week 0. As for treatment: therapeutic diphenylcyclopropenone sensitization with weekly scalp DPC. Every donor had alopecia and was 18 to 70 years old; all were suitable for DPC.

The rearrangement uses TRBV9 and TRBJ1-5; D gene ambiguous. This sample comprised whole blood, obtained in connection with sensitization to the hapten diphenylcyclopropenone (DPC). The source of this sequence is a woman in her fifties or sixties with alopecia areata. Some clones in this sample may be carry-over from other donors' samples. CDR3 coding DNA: TGTGCCAGCAGCGTAGGGAGGGATCAGCCCCAGCATTTT. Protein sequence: CASSVGRDQPQHF.